This T cell receptor (beta chain) was profiled in a study of OX40 agonist ivuxolimab in advanced cancers. Produced via immunoSEQ multiplex PCR; TCRdb's table is partial and in-frame only. The sample shows roughly 100,000 clones, roughly 90% of them seen only once. The length of the CDR3 is 12 residues. Germline V CDR1 and CDR2: MDHEN, SYDVKM. The ends lost 4 bases at V and 7 bases at J; junction bases unmatched: 2. The sequence was obtained from an adult with an advanced solid tumor such as melanoma, head and neck, liver or kidney cancer. The chain joins TRBV28 to TRBJ1-2, with 8 bases aligning to TRBD1. The sequenced sample was CD4+ or CD8+ T cells sorted from blood, obtained in a trial of the OX40 agonist ivuxolimab. The CDR3 region is CASSSGGGGYTF. CDR3 DNA sequence: TGTGCCAGCAGTTCAGGGGGCGGTGGCTACACCTTC.